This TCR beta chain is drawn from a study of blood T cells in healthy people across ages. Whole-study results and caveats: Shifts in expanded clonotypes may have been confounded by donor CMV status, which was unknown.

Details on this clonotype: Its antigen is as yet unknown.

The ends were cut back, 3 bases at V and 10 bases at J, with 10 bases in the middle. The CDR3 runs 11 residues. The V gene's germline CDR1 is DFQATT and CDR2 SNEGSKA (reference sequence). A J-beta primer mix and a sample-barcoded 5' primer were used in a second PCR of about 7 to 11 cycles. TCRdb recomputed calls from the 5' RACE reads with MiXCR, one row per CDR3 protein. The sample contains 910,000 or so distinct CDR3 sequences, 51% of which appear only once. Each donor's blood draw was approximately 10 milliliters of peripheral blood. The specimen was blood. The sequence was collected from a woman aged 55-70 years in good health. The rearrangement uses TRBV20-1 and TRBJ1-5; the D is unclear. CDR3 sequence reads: CSASYGSPQHF. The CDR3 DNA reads TGCAGTGCTAGTTACGGTAGCCCCCAGCATTTT.